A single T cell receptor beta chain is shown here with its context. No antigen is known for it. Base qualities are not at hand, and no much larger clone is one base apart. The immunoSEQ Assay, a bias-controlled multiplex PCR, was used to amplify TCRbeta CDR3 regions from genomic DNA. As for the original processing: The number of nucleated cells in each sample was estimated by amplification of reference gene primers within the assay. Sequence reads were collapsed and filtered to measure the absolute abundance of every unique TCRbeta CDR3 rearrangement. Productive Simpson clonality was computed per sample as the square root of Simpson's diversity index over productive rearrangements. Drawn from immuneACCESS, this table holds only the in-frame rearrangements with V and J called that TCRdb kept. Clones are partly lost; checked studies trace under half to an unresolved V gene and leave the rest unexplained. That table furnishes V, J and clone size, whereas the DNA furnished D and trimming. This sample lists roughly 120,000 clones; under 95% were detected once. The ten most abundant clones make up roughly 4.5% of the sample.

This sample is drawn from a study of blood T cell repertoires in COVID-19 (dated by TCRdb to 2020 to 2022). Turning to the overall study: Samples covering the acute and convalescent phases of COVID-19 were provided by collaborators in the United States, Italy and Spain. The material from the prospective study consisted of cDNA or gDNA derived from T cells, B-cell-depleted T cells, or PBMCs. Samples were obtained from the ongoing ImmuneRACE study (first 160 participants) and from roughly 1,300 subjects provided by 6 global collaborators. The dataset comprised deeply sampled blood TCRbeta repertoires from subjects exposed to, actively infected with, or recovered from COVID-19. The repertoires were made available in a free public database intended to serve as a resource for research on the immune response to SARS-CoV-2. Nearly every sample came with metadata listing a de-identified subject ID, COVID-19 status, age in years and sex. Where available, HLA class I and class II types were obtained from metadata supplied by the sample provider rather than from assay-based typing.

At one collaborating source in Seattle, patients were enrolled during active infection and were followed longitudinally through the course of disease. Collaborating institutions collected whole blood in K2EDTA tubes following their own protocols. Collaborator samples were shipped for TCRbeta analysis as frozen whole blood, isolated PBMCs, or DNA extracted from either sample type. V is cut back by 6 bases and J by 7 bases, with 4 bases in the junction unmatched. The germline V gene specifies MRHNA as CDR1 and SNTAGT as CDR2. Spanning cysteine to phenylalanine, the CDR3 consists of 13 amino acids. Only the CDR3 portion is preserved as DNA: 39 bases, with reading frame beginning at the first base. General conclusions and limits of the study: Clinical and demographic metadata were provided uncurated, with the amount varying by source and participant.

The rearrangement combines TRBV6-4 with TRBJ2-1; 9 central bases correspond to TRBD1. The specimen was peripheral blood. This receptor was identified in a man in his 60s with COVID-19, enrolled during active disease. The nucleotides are TGTGCCAGCAGCCCGACAGGGGGGAATGAGCAGTTCTTC. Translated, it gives CASSPTGGNEQFF.